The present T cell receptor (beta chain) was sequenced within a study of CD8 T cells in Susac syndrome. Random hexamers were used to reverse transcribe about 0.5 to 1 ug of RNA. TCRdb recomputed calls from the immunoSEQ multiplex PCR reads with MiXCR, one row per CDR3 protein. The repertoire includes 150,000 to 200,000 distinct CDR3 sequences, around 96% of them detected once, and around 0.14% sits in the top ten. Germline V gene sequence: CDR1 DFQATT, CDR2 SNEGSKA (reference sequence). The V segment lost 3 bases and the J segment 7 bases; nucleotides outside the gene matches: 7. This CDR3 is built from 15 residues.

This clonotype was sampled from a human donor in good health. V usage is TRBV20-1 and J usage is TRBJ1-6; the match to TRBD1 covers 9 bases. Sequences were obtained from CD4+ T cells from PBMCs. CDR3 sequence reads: CSARLPGQGNSPLHF. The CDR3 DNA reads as TGCAGTGCTAGGTTGCCGGGACAGGGCAATTCACCCCTCCACTTT.